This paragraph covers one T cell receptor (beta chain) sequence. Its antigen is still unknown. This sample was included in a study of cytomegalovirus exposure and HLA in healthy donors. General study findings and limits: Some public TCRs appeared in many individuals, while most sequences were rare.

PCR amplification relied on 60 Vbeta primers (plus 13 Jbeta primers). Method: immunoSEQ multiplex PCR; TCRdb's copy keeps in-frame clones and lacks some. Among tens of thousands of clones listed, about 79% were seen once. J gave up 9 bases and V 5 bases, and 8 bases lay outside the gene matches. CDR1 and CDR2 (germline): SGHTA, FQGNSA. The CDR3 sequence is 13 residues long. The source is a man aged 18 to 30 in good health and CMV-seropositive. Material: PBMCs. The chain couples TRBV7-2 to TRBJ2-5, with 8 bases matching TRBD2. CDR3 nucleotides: TGTGCCAGCAGCATCGGGACTAGTTATGCCCAGTACTTC. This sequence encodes CASSIGTSYAQYF.